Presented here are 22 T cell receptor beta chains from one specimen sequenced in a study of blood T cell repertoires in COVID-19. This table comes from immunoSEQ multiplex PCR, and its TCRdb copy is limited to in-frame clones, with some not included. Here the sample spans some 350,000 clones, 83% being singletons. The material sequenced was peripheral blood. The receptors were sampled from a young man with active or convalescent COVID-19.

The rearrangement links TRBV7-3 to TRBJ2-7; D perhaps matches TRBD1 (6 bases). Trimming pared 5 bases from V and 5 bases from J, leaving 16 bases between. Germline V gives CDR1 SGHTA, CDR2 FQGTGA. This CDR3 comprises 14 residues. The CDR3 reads CASSHAGARDEQYF. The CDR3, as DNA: TGTGCCAGCAGCCACGCAGGGGCTAGGGACGAGCAGTACTTC.

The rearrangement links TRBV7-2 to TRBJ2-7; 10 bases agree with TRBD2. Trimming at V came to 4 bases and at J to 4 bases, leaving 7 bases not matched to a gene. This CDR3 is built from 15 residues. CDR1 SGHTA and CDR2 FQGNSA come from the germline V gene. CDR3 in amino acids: CASSSGLAVLYEQYF. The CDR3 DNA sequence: TGTGCCAGCAGCTCCGGACTAGCGGTTCTTTACGAGCAGTACTTC.

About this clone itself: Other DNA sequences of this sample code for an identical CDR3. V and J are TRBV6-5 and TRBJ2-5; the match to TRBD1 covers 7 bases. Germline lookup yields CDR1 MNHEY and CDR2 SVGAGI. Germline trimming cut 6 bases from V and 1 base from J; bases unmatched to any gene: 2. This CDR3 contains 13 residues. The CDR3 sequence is CASSRDSQETQYF. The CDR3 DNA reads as TGTGCCAGCAGCCGGGACAGCCAAGAGACCCAGTACTTC.

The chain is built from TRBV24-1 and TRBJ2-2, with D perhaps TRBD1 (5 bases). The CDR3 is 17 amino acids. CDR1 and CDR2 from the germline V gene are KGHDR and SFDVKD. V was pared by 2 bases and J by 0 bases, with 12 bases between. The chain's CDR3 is CATSDSDSQTNTGELFF. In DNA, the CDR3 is TGTGCCACCAGTGATTCCGACAGCCAGACGAACACCGGGGAGCTGTTTTTT.

The CDR3 DNA is TGTGCCAGCAGCCTCTCCGGGGCGGCCCAGGGGGGCTACACCTTC. The encoded protein is CASSLSGAAQGGYTF. The V call is TRBV11-2, the J call TRBJ1-2, with TRBD1 as a possible D gene (6 bases). The germline V and J ends were trimmed by 5 bases and 8 bases, with 21 bases remaining between them. Germline V gives CDR1 SGHAT, CDR2 FQNNGV. The CDR3 is 15 residues long.

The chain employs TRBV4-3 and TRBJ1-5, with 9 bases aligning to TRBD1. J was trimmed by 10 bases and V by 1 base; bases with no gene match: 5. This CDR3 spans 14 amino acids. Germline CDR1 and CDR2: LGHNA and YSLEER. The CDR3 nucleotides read TGCGCCAGCAGCCAAGGAGACAGGGGGGAACCCCAGCATTTT. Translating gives CASSQGDRGEPQHF.

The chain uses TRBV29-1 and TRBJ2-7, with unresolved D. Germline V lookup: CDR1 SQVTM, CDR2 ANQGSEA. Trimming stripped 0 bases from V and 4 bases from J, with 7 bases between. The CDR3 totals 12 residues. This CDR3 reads CSVEDSDYEQYF. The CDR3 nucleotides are TGCAGCGTTGAAGATTCAGATTACGAGCAGTACTTC.

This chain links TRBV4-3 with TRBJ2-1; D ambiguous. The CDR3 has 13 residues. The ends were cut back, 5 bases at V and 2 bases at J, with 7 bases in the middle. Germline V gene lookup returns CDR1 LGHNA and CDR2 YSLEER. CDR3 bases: TGCGCCAGCAGCGGCAGAACCTACAATGAGCAGTTCTTC. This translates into CASSGRTYNEQFF.

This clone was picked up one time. CDR3 loop: CASSAGQGSTEAFF. For the CDR3, the DNA is TGTGCCAGCAGCGCGGGACAGGGAAGCACTGAAGCTTTCTTT. The chain employs TRBV9 and TRBJ1-1; TRBD1 matches 9 bases. V dropped 3 bases and J dropped 4; count of bases not matched to a gene: 4. CDR1 is SGDLS, CDR2 YYNGEE, per germline. CDR3 size: 14 residues. The whole variable domain, filled in from reference TRBV9 and TRBJ1-1, reads DSGVTQTPKHLITATGQRVTLRCSPRSGDLSVYWYQQSLDQGLQFLIQYYNGEERAKGNILERFSAQQFPDLHSELNLSSLELGDSALYFCASSAGQGSTEAFFGQGTRLTVV.

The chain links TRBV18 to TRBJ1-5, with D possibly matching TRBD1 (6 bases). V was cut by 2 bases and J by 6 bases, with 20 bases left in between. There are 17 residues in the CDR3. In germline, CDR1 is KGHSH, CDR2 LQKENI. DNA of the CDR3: TGTGCCAGCTCACCATTGGGTCCCAGGGAAGGGGGTCAGCCCCAGCATTTT. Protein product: CASSPLGPREGGQPQHF.

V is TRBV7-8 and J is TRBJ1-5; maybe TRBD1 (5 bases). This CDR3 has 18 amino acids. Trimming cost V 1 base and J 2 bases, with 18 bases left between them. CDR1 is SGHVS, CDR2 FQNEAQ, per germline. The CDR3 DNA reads TGTGCCAGCAGCTTAGTGCCCCCGTGGGGGGGACGCAATCAGCCCCAGCATTTT. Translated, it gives CASSLVPPWGGRNQPQHF.

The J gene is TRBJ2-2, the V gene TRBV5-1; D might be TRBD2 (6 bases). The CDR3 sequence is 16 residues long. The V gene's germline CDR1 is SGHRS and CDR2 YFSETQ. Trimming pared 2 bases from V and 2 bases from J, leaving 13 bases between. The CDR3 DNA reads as TGCGCCAGCAGCTTTGGGCTAGCGCGAAACACCGGGGAGCTGTTTTTT. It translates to CASSFGLARNTGELFF.

CDR3 protein: CASSHKGNTDTQYF. The CDR3 DNA follows: TGCGCCAGCAGCCACAAGGGGAACACAGATACGCAGTATTTT. The chain links TRBV4-3 to TRBJ2-3; tentative D call: TRBD1 (5 bases). V was shortened by 3 bases and J by 2 bases, with 9 bases between the two germline ends. This CDR3 comprises 14 residues. The V gene's germline CDR1 is LGHNA and CDR2 YSLEER.

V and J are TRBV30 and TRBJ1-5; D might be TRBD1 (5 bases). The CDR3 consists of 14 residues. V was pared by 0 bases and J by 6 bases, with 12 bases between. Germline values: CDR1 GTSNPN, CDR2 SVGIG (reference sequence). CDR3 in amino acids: CAWSVQGAGQPQHF. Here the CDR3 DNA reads TGTGCCTGGAGTGTACAAGGGGCTGGTCAGCCCCAGCATTTT.

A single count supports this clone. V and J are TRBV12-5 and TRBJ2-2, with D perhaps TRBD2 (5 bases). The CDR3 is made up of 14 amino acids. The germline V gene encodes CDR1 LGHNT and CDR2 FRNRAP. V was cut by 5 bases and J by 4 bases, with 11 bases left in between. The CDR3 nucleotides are TGTGCTAGTGGTGAGGGAAAGGGCACCGGGGAGCTGTTTTTT. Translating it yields CASGEGKGTGELFF.

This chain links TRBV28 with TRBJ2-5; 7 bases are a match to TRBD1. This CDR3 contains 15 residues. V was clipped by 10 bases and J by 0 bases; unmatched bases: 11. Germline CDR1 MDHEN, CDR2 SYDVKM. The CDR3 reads CATLPPGQYQETQYF. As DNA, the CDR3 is TGTGCCACCCTCCCGCCGGGACAGTACCAAGAGACCCAGTACTTC. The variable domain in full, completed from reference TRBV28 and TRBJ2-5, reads DVKVTQSSRYLVKRTGEKVFLECVQDMDHENMFWYRQDPGLGLRLIYFSYDVKMKEKGDIPEGYSVSREKKERFSLILESASTNQTSMYLCATLPPGQYQETQYFGPGTRLLVL.

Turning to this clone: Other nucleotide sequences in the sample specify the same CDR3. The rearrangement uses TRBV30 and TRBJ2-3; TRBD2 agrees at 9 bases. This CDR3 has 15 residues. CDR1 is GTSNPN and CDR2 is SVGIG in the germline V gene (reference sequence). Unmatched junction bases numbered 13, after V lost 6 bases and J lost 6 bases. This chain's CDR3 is CACPGLAGKGDTQYF. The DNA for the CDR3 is TGTGCCTGCCCCGGCCTAGCGGGGAAAGGGGATACGCAGTATTTT.

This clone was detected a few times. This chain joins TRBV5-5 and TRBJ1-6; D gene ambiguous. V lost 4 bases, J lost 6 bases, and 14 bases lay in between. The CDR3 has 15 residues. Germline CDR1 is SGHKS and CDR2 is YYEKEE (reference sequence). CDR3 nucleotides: TGTGCCAGCAGCGGGAGGGCAGTATCTAATTCACCCCTCCACTTT. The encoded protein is CASSGRAVSNSPLHF.

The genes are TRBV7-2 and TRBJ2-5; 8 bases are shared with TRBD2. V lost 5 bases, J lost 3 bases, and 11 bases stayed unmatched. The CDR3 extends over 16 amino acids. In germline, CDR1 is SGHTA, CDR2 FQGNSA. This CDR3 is CASSVSLAEVEETQYF. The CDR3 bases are TGTGCCAGCAGCGTCTCACTAGCGGAGGTGGAAGAGACCCAGTACTTC.

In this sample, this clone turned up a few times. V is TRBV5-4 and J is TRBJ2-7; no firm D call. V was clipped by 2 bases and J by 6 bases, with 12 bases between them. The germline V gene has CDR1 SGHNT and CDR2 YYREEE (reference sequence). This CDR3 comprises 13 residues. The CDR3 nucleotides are TGTGCCAGCAGCTTCACTGTCGGTAGCGAGCAGTACTTC. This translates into CASSFTVGSEQYF.

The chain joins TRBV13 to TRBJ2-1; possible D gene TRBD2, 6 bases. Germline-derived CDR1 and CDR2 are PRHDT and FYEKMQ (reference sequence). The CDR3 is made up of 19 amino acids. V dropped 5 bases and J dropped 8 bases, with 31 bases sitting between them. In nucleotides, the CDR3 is TGTGCCAGCAGCCTCCAACCCCGGGCGGGGCTCCTCCCGGTGGATGAGCAGTTCTTC. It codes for CASSLQPRAGLLPVDEQFF.

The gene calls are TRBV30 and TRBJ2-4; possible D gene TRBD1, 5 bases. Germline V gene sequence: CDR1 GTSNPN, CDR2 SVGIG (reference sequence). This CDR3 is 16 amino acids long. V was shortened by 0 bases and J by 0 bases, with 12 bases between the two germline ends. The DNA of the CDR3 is TGTGCCTGGAGTGTGACAGTCCTTTCAGCCAAAAACATTCAGTACTTC. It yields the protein CAWSVTVLSAKNIQYF.